This TCR beta chain was sequenced in a study of T cell repertoires in cytomegalovirus infection. Study as a whole: Epitope selection comprised recently identified HLA-C-restricted CMV epitopes and well-studied HLA-B-restricted CMV epitopes. Points from the study as a whole: HLA-C-restricted, CMV-specific TCR beta clonotypes were dominant ex vivo. Pooled public TCR beta family frequency picked out CMV carriers with the relevant HLA.

The sample holds one count of this clonotype. Its cognate antigen is unknown. MiXCR, applied by TCRdb to the reads, yields one record per CDR3 protein. The profile shows 110,000 to 150,000 distinct CDR3 sequences, over 30% of them singletons. The material sequenced was CD8+ T cells from cultured PBMCs, taken from culture after CMV antigen stimulation. The source of this sequence is a human donor in good health (CMV status not recorded). Some clones in this sample may be carry-over from other donors' samples.

The CDR3 protein is CASSVGVSEQYF. The DNA for the CDR3 is TGTGCCAGTAGTGTAGGAGTGAGCGAGCAGTACTTC. The chain couples TRBV19 to TRBJ2-7; D gene uncertain. V was clipped by 5 bases and J by 6 bases, with 11 bases between them. CDR1 is LNHDA, CDR2 SQIVND, per germline (reference sequence). The CDR3 sequence is 12 residues long. Variable domain in full (rest from reference TRBV19 and TRBJ2-7): DGGITQSPKYLFRKEGQNVTLSCEQNLNHDAMYWYRQDPGQGLRLIYYSQIVNDFQKGDIAEGYSVSREKKESFPLTVTSAQKNPTAFYLCASSVGVSEQYFGPGTRLTVT.